This paragraph reports one T cell receptor (beta chain). Its antigen is not identified. This record comes from a study of CD8 T cells in ankylosing spondylitis. Findings of the study overall: Disease-linked clones proved CD8+ and comparatively uncommon in peripheral blood. Apparently characteristic of ankylosing spondylitis blood was a TCR beta motif (eight highly homologous variants).

MiXCR was run by TCRdb on the 5' RACE reads, yielding one entry per CDR3 protein. The sample lists some 240,000 distinct CDR3 sequences, 7% to 8% occurring once. Germline trimming cut 7 bases from V and 2 bases from J; bases unmatched to any gene: 11. CDR1 and CDR2 from the germline V gene are SGHAT and FQNNGV. The CDR3 contains 15 residues. Sequencing was carried out using blood, either unsorted or a sorted T cell fraction (not recorded which). The chain uses TRBV11-2 and TRBJ2-7; 7 nucleotides line up with TRBD2. This sequence originates from a male donor with ankylosing spondylitis. This chain's CDR3 is CASTPTASGAYEQYF. The CDR3 DNA follows: TGTGCCAGCACCCCGACGGCTAGCGGAGCCTACGAGCAGTACTTC.